This T cell receptor beta chain came from a study of cytomegalovirus exposure and HLA in healthy donors. A multiplex PCR was run with 60 Vbeta primers and 13 Jbeta primers. Repertoires were generated with immunoSEQ multiplex PCR, while TCRdb's copy carries only in-frame clones and drops some. The table has about 100,000 clones, 70% to 80% seen once. With regard to this clone: The antigen is not known.

Overall study results and limits: Cytomegalovirus-associated status was assigned to 150 to 200 TCR beta chains. A later analysis found that most CMV-associated TCR beta chains appeared HLA-restricted.

The CDR3 contains 12 residues. The ends were cut back, 2 bases at V and 12 bases at J, with 8 bases in the middle. Germline CDR1 reads MNHEY; CDR2 reads SVGAGI. The source is a woman aged 18 to 35 in good health and CMV-seropositive. J is TRBJ1-6 and V is TRBV6-5; D is unresolved. The sample taken for sequencing was PBMCs. The CDR3 loop reads CASSYGSQPLHF. CDR3 DNA: TGTGCCAGCAGTTACGGCTCTCAACCCCTCCACTTT.